The clone carrying this T cell receptor beta chain came up many times. The antigen is unknown. This record comes from a study of Graves' ophthalmopathy and Graves' hyperthyroidism. The authors amplified TCR beta CDR3 regions, and they did so from RNA transcripts for repertoire sequencing. Second-round multiplex PCR came after a first-round RT-PCR that employed HTBI primers. Using its own MiXCR run on the multiplex PCR reads, TCRdb lists one record per CDR3 protein. The table lists 350,000 to 400,000 distinct CDR3 sequences, about 17% of them singletons, with 1.5% to 2% in the top ten. Exclusion covered patients with other autoimmune diseases or uncontrolled infections (as well as pregnancy or lactation). Diagnosis relied on clinical symptoms, serum thyroxine, TRAb, thyroid ultrasound and orbital computed tomography. The CDR3 is 15 amino acids. J gave up 3 bases and V 5 bases, and 5 bases lay outside the gene matches. Germline CDR1 MNHNS, CDR2 SASEGT.

General observations from the study: Also, most clonotypes expanded in the thyroid above 0.001 frequency appeared in blood.

Source material: peripheral blood. The clonotype was recovered from a woman younger than 35 with Graves' ophthalmopathy. V usage is TRBV6-1 and J usage is TRBJ2-2; TRBD2 matches 8 bases. CDR3 DNA sequence: TGTGCCAGCAGTCTTCCGGGGGGGGACACCGGGGAGCTGTTTTTT. Its translation is CASSLPGGDTGELFF.